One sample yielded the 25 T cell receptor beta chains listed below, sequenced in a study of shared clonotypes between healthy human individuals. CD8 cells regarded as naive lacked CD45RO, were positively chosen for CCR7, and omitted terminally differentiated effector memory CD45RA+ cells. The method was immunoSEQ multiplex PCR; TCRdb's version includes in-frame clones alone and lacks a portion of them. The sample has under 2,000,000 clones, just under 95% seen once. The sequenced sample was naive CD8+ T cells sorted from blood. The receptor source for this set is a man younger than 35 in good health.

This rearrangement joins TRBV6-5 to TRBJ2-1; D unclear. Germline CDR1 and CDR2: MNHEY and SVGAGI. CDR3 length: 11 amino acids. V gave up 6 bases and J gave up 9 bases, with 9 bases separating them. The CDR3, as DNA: TGTGCCAGCAGAGCAGCAATTGAGCAGTTCTTC. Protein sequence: CASRAAIEQFF.

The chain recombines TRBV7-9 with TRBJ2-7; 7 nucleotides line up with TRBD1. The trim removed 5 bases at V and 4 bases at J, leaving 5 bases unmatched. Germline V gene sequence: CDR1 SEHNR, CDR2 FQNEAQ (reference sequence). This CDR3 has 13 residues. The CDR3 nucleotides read TGTGCCAGCAGCCAAGACAGGGTTTACGAGCAGTACTTC. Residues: CASSQDRVYEQYF. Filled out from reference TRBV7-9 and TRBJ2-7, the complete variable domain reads DTGVSQNPRHKITKRGQNVTFRCDPISEHNRLYWYRQTLGQGPEFLTYFQNEAQLEKSRLLSDRFSAERPKGSFSTLEIQRTEQGDSAMYLCASSQDRVYEQYFGPGTRLTVT.

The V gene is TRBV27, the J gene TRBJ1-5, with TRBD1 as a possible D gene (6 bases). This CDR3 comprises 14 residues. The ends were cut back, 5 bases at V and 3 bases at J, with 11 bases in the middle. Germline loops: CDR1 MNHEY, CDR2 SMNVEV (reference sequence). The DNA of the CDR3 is TGTGCCAGCAGTAAATCAGGGGTCAATCAGCCCCAGCATTTT. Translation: CASSKSGVNQPQHF.

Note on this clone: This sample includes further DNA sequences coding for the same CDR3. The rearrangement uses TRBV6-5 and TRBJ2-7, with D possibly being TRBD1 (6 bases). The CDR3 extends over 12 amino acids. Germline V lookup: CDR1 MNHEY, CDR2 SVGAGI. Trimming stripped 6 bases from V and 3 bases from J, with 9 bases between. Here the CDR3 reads CASSLDSYEQYF. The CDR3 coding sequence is TGTGCCAGCAGCCTGGACAGCTACGAGCAGTACTTC.

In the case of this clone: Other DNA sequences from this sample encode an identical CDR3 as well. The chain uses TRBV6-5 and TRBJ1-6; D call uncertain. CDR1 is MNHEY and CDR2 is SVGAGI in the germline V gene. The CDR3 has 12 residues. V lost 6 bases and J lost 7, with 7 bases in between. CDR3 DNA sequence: TGTGCCAGCAGCCTAGGGAATTCACCCCTCCACTTT. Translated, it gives CASSLGNSPLHF.

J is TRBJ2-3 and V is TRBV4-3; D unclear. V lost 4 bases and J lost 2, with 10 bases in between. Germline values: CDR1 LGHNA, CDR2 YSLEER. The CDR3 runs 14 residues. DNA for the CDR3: TGCGCCAGCAGCCTAGGGCCCTCCACAGATACGCAGTATTTT. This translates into CASSLGPSTDTQYF.

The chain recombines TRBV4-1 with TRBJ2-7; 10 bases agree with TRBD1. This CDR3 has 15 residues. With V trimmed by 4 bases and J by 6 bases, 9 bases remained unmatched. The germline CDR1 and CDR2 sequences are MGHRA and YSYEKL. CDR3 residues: CASSLKTGGLVEQYF. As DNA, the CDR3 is TGCGCCAGCAGCCTTAAGACAGGGGGCCTTGTCGAGCAGTACTTC.

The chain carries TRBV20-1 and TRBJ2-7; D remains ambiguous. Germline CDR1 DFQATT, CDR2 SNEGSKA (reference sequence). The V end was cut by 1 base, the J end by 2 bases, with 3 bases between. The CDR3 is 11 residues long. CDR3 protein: CSARVPYEQYF. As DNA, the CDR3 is TGCAGTGCTAGAGTACCCTACGAGCAGTACTTC.

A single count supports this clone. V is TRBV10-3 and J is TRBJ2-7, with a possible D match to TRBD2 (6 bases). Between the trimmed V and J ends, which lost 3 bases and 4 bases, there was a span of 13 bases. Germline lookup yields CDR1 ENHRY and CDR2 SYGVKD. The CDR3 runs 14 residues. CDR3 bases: TGTGCCATCAGTGACATCGATGGACTATACGAGCAGTACTTC. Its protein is CAISDIDGLYEQYF.

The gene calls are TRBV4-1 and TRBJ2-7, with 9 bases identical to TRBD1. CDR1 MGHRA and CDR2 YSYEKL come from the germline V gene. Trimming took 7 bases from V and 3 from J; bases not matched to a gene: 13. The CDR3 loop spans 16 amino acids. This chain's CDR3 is CASTLSGTGRDYEQYF. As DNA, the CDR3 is TGCGCCAGCACCCTATCCGGGACAGGGCGAGACTACGAGCAGTACTTC.

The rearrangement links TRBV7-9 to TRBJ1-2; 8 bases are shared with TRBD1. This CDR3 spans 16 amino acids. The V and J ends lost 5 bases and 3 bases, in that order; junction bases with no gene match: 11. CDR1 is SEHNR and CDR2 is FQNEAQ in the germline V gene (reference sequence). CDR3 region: CASSPPRQGMDYGYTF. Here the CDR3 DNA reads TGTGCCAGCAGCCCCCCTCGACAGGGGATGGACTATGGCTACACCTTC.

CDR3 in DNA: TGTGCCAGCAGCTTAGGCACAGGGAGCTCTGGGGCCAACGTCCTGACTTTC. Translation gives CASSLGTGSSGANVLTF. The chain employs TRBV7-8 and TRBJ2-6; D is possibly TRBD1 (6 bases). Germline V lookup: CDR1 SGHVS, CDR2 FQNEAQ. This CDR3 contains 17 residues. V was clipped by 1 base and J by 0 bases, with 10 bases between them.

The CDR3: CASSIEAPTYEQYF. In DNA form, the CDR3 reads TGTGCCAGTAGTATAGAGGCCCCTACCTACGAGCAGTACTTC. The chain links TRBV19 to TRBJ2-7, with D uncertain. Germline CDR1 is LNHDA and CDR2 is SQIVND (reference sequence). The CDR3 totals 14 residues. The ends were cut back, 0 bases at V and 2 bases at J, with 8 bases in the middle.

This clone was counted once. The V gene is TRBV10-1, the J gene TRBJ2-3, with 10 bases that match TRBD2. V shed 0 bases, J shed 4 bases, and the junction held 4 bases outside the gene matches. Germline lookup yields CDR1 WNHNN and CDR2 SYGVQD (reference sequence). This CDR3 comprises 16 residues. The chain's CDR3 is CASSESSGGEADTQYF. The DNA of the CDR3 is TGCGCCAGCAGTGAGTCCAGCGGGGGGGAAGCAGATACGCAGTATTTT.

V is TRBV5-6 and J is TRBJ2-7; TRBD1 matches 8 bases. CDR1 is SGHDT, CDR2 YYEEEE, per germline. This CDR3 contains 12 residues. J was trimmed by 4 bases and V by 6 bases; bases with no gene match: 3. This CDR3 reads CASKTGGYEQYF. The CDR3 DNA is TGTGCCAGCAAAACAGGGGGATACGAGCAGTACTTC. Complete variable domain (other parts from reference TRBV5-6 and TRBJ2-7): DAGVTQSPTHLIKTRGQQVTLRCSPKSGHDTVSWYQQALGQGPQFIFQYYEEEERQRGNFPDRFSGHQFPNYSSELNVNALLLGDSALYLCASKTGGYEQYFGPGTRLTVT.

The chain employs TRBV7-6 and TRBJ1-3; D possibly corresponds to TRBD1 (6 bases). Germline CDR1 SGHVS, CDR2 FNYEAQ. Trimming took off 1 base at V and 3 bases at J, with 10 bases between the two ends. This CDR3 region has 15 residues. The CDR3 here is CASSLGQGIGNTIYF. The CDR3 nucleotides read TGTGCCAGCAGCTTAGGGCAGGGGATTGGAAACACCATATATTTT.

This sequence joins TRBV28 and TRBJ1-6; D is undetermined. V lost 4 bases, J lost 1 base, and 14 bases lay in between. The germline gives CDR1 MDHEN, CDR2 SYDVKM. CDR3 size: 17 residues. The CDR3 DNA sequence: TGTGCCAGCAGTTCATGGGTGAGCTCGTCCTATAATTCACCCCTCCACTTT. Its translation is CASSSWVSSSYNSPLHF.

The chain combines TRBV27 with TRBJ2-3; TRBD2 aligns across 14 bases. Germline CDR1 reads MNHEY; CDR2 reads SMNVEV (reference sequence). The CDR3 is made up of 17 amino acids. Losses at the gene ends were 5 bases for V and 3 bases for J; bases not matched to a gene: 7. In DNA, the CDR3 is TGTGCCAGCAGTCCGCCGGGACTAGCGGGAGAGACAGATACGCAGTATTTT. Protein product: CASSPPGLAGETDTQYF.

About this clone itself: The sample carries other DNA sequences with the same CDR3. The CDR3 nucleotides read TGTGCCAGCAGCTTGGGTGGTGAAGCTTTCTTT. Translated, it gives CASSLGGEAFF. The chain combines TRBV13 with TRBJ1-1; D call uncertain. This CDR3 is 11 amino acids long. V lost 3 bases to trimming and J lost 7 bases, with 6 bases between them. Germline V gives CDR1 PRHDT, CDR2 FYEKMQ (reference sequence).

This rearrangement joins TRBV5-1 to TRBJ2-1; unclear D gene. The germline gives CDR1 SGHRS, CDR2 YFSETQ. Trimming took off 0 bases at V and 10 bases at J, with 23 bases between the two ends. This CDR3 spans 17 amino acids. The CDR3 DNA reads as TGCGCCAGCAGCTTGGATTTTGAAACTTCCCACATCGGGGAGCAGTTCTTC. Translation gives CASSLDFETSHIGEQFF. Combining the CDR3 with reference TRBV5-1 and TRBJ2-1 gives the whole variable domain KAGVTQTPRYLIKTRGQQVTLSCSPISGHRSVSWYQQTPGQGLQFLFEYFSETQRNKGNFPGRFSGRQFSNSRSEMNVSTLELGDSALYLCASSLDFETSHIGEQFFGPGTRLTVL.

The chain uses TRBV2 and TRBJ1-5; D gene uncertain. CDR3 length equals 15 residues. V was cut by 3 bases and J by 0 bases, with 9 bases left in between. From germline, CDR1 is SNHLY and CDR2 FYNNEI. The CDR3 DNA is TGTGCCAGCAGTGAGTGGGAAAATAGCAATCAGCCCCAGCATTTT. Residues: CASSEWENSNQPQHF.

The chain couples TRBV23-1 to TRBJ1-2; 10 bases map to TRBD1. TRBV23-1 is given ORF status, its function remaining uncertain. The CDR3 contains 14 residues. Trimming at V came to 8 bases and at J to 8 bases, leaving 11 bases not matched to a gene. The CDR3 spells CASGPGQGSTGYTF. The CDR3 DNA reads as TGCGCCAGCGGACCGGGACAGGGGAGTACGGGCTACACCTTC.

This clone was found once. The CDR3 nucleotides are TGTGCCAGCAGTCATGACACCGGGGAGCTGTTTTTT. Its translation: CASSHDTGELFF. The genes are TRBV28 and TRBJ2-2; D call uncertain. Trimming took off 5 bases at V and 3 bases at J, with 4 bases between the two ends. The CDR3 runs 12 residues. Germline V gene lookup returns CDR1 MDHEN and CDR2 SYDVKM.

The CDR3 coding sequence is TGCGCCAGCATGCTTTTTGCTAGCGGGAGTAACACCGGGGAGCTGTTTTTT. Protein product: CASMLFASGSNTGELFF. The V call is TRBV4-3, the J call TRBJ2-2; 10 positions match TRBD2. J gave up 2 bases and V 7 bases, and 10 bases lay outside the gene matches. The CDR3 has 17 amino acids. Germline V gene lookup returns CDR1 LGHNA and CDR2 YSLEER.

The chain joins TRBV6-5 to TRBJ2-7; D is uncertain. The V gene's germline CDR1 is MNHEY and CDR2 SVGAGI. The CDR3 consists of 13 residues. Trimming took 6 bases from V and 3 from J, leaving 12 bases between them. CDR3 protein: CASSPGPYYEQYF. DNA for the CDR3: TGTGCCAGCAGCCCCGGACCCTACTACGAGCAGTACTTC.